This T cell receptor (delta chain) was identified during a study of γδ T cells in repeated Plasmodium falciparum infection. Notes on the study in general: Vdelta2-negative gammadelta repertoires, largely Vdelta1+, seemingly showed infection-driven waves of new clonal selection.

Vgamma9/Vdelta2+ and Vdelta2-negative gammadelta T cells were flow-sorted from PBMC for bulk sequencing. For this clone: Its cognate antigen is unknown. This sequence is one base from a far larger clone and is likely a read error. This same CDR3 is encoded by further DNA sequences in the sample.

TCRdb used CATT to re-call clones from the multiplex PCR reads. The repertoire includes 45,000 to 50,000 delta-chain clones, around 1.6% of them detected once, and over 7% sits in the top ten. The CDR3 runs 17 residues. Germline V lookup: CDR1 GEAIGNYY, CDR2 EKD. The chain links TRDV2 to TRDJ1; 11 bases match TRDD3. The J gene is not listed in TCRdb, so it was assigned here from a DNA match to germline. The TCR comes from a pool of human donors (malaria-infected and uninfected, not separated). Sequencing was done on a sample of gamma-delta T cells from blood. CDR3 in amino acids: CACDKWGIRKYTDKLIF. In nucleotides, the CDR3 is TGCGCCTGTGACAAGTGGGGGATACGAAAGTACACCGATAAACTCATCTTT.